One sample yielded the 20 T cell receptor beta chains listed below, sequenced in a study of blood T cell repertoires in COVID-19. The protocol was immunoSEQ multiplex PCR, while the TCRdb copy is restricted to in-frame clones and leaves out a portion. The sample lists 55,000 to 65,000 clones, approximately 80% occurring once. Sequenced: peripheral blood. The receptors derive from a man aged 55 to 70 with COVID-19, enrolled during active disease.

This clone was recorded a few times. The rearrangement uses TRBV7-9 and TRBJ2-2, with TRBD2 matching over 7 bases. Germline trimming cut 3 bases from V and 10 bases from J; bases unmatched to any gene: 8. The CDR3 runs 14 residues. Germline CDR1 is SEHNR and CDR2 is FQNEAQ (reference sequence). This chain's CDR3 is CASSLSGNSEELFF. Written as DNA, the CDR3 is TGTGCCAGCAGCTTGAGCGGGAATTCGGAGGAGCTGTTTTTT.

The rearrangement uses TRBV11-2 and TRBJ2-2; 14 bases line up with TRBD2. The CDR3 totals 15 residues. Germline CDR1 and CDR2: SGHAT and FQNNGV. The junction had 5 bases not matched to a gene; V was cut back by 6 bases and J by 8 bases. The DNA for the CDR3 is TGTGCCAGCAGGGGACTAGCGGGAGCTAGTGGGGAGCTGTTTTTT. Translating gives CASRGLAGASGELFF.

The V call is TRBV5-1, the J call TRBJ2-2, with 9 bases that match TRBD1. J gave up 3 bases and V 2 bases, and 8 bases lay outside the gene matches. The CDR3 extends over 17 amino acids. Per germline, CDR1 SGHRS and CDR2 YFSETQ. CDR3 in DNA: TGCGCCAGCAGCTTCCACTTTGACAGGGGGTACACCGGGGAGCTGTTTTTT. Protein: CASSFHFDRGYTGELFF.

V and J are TRBV9 and TRBJ1-1, with unresolved D. V was shortened by 0 bases and J by 0 bases, with 9 bases between the two germline ends. The CDR3 is 15 residues long. CDR1 is SGDLS and CDR2 is YYNGEE in the germline V gene. CDR3 sequence (DNA): TGTGCCAGCAGCGTAGTTCCAGATATGAACACTGAAGCTTTCTTT. It codes for CASSVVPDMNTEAFF.

This clone is categorized as medium-sized. The V call is TRBV28, the J call TRBJ2-1; 8 bases line up with TRBD1. The ends lost 5 bases at V and 6 bases at J; junction bases unmatched: 12. Germline-derived CDR1 and CDR2 are MDHEN and SYDVKM. This CDR3 has 16 residues. CDR3: CASSPRQGRIGNEQFF. The CDR3 DNA sequence: TGTGCCAGCAGTCCCCGACAGGGGCGGATAGGCAATGAGCAGTTCTTC.

V usage is TRBV19 and J usage is TRBJ2-3; the match to TRBD2 covers 9 bases. Germline V lookup: CDR1 LNHDA, CDR2 SQIVND (reference sequence). V lost 3 bases, J lost 7 bases, and 11 bases stayed unmatched. CDR3 length: 16 amino acids. The CDR3 nucleotides read TGTGCCAGTAGTATCGGGCCTAGCGGGACCTCAAATACGCAGTATTTT. Amino acid sequence: CASSIGPSGTSNTQYF.

The chain employs TRBV7-9 and TRBJ1-2; D not resolved. V shed 3 bases and J shed 7 bases, with 6 bases lying between them. The CDR3 covers 11 residues. Germline V gene sequence: CDR1 SEHNR, CDR2 FQNEAQ (reference sequence). The CDR3 DNA reads TGTGCCAGCAGCTTCGACTCTGGCTACACCTTC. It specifies CASSFDSGYTF.

The chain joins TRBV6-1 to TRBJ1-3, with a weak D call TRBD1 (6 bases). The CDR3 extends over 16 amino acids. The ends were cut back, 3 bases at V and 5 bases at J, with 17 bases in the middle. Germline lookup yields CDR1 MNHNS and CDR2 SASEGT. CDR3 sequence (DNA): TGTGCCAGCAGTGAGTTACAGGGAAGGAAGAGAAACACCATATATTTT. It is translated as CASSELQGRKRNTIYF.

V is TRBV5-8 and J is TRBJ2-6; perhaps TRBD1 as D (6 bases). The CDR3 has 20 residues. Trimming pared 4 bases from V and 0 bases from J, leaving 23 bases between. CDR1 is SGHTS and CDR2 is YDEGEE in the germline V gene. Here the CDR3 reads CASSRDQMTGLSSGANVLTF. The CDR3, as DNA: TGTGCCAGCAGCCGCGACCAGATGACAGGCCTCTCCTCTGGGGCCAACGTCCTGACTTTC.

This chain connects TRBV3-1 (or the pseudogene TRBV3-2) to TRBJ2-6; a weak D match, TRBD2 (5 bases). This CDR3 is built from 15 residues. In germline, CDR1 is LGHDT, CDR2 YNNKEL (reference sequence). The ends were cut back, 6 bases at V and 1 base at J, with 10 bases in the middle. CDR3: CASSRGVSGANVLTF. The CDR3 coding sequence is TGTGCCAGCAGTCGGGGTGTGTCTGGGGCCAACGTCCTGACTTTC.

This chain joins TRBV5-1 and TRBJ2-2, with a tentative D call TRBD2 (6 bases). CDR1 is SGHRS, CDR2 YFSETQ, per germline. The V end lost 5 bases, the J end lost 7 bases, and 15 bases lay between the germline ends. This CDR3 is built from 14 residues. CDR3 residues: CASSGTGLSGELFF. CDR3 DNA sequence: TGCGCCAGCAGTGGGACTGGCCTGAGCGGGGAGCTGTTTTTT.

This rearrangement joins TRBV11-3 to TRBJ2-7, with TRBD1 identical over 9 bases. The CDR3 runs 13 residues. The junction had 4 bases not matched to a gene; V was cut back by 8 bases and J by 2 bases. Germline CDR1 is SGHNT and CDR2 is YENEEA. CDR3 sequence: CASPGDRAYEQYF. The DNA for the CDR3 is TGTGCCAGCCCCGGGGACAGGGCCTACGAGCAGTACTTC.

This rearrangement joins TRBV10-2 to TRBJ2-5; maybe TRBD1 (5 bases). Trimming shortened V by 8 bases and J by 7 bases, and 17 bases separated the two germline ends. Germline V gene data show CDR1 as WSHSY and CDR2 as SAAADI. The CDR3 loop spans 13 amino acids. CDR3 protein: CASLSRALGTQYF. The CDR3 DNA sequence: TGCGCCAGCCTTAGCAGGGCCCTTGGGACCCAGTACTTC.

The chain joins TRBV25-1 to TRBJ1-2; D is undetermined. Germline CDR1 and CDR2: MGHDK and SYGVNS. V was shortened by 8 bases and J by 8 bases, with 9 bases between the two germline ends. This CDR3 is 10 amino acids long. This chain's CDR3 is CASLGVGYTF. The CDR3 DNA is TGTGCCAGCCTAGGCGTCGGCTACACCTTC.

This rearrangement joins TRBV14 to TRBJ1-5; D is unresolved. The V gene lost 1 base and the J gene lost 7 bases, with 8 bases spanning the gap. The CDR3 covers 13 residues. In germline, CDR1 is SGHDN, CDR2 FVKESK. The CDR3 region is CASSQAGEQPQHF. The DNA for the CDR3 is TGTGCCAGCAGCCAAGCCGGGGAACAGCCCCAGCATTTT.

The rearrangement links TRBV6-5 to TRBJ1-2; 10 bases fit TRBD1. This CDR3 spans 14 amino acids. V trimming: 9 bases; J trimming: 4 bases; junction bases outside the gene matches: 8. Germline V CDR1 and CDR2: MNHEY, SVGAGI. DNA of the CDR3: TGTGCCAGTAAGGGACAGGGGATAACCTATGGCTACACCTTC. Translating gives CASKGQGITYGYTF.

This chain joins TRBV19 and TRBJ1-5; 9 bases align to TRBD1. The CDR3 has 13 residues. Germline assignment: CDR1 LNHDA and CDR2 SQIVND (reference sequence). V lost 6 bases, J lost 6 bases, and 3 bases stayed unmatched. The CDR3 DNA reads as TGTGCCAGTAGCAGGGACAGGGCTCAGCCCCAGCATTTT. Amino acids: CASSRDRAQPQHF.

The V call is TRBV19, the J call TRBJ2-3; D not certain. CDR1 LNHDA and CDR2 SQIVND come from the germline V gene (reference sequence). The CDR3 spans 12 residues. V lost 5 bases and J 2 bases, leaving 5 bases between the germline ends. The CDR3 loop reads CASSPHTDTQYF. For the CDR3, the DNA is TGTGCCAGTAGTCCCCACACAGATACGCAGTATTTT.

The chain combines TRBV6-6 with TRBJ2-5; 9 bases are a match to TRBD1. CDR1 is MNHNY and CDR2 is SVGAGI in the germline V gene (reference sequence). The CDR3 is 15 amino acids. V shed 5 bases, J shed 5 bases, and the junction held 9 bases outside the gene matches. The CDR3 nucleotides are TGTGCCAGCAGTACCTCCGGGACAGGGCCCGAGACCCAGTACTTC. Translated, it gives CASSTSGTGPETQYF.

Written as DNA, the CDR3 is TGTGCCAGCATTGGGGGGACCTCCTACGAGCAGTACTTC. Amino acid sequence: CASIGGTSYEQYF. V usage is TRBV12-3 or TRBV12-4 and J usage is TRBJ2-7; D possibly corresponds to TRBD2 (6 bases). V gave up 7 bases and J gave up 0 bases, with 10 bases separating them. The CDR3 sequence is 13 residues long.